This T cell receptor (beta chain) derives from a study of T cell changes during pregnancy in multiple sclerosis. TCRdb keeps only in-frame clones here, not all; method: immunoSEQ multiplex PCR. The repertoire holds about 25,000 clones, with 90% as singletons. V lost 1 base, J lost 5 bases, and 6 bases stayed unmatched. This CDR3 region has 15 residues. Per the germline V gene, CDR1 is MNHNS and CDR2 is SASEGT. This chain connects TRBV6-1 to TRBJ2-5; 8 positions match TRBD2. The sequencing here drew on CD8+ T cells from peripheral blood mononuclear cells, taken in the third trimester of pregnancy. This clonotype was obtained from a female donor in good health, enrolled as a control in a pregnancy study. CDR3 sequence (DNA): TGTGCCAGCAGTGAAGTGTCGGGAGGGGTTGAGACCCAGTACTTC. As protein: CASSEVSGGVETQYF.